A selection of T cell receptor beta chains follows, all from one sample in a study of T-cell memory formation after mild COVID-19. One entry per CDR3 protein results from TCRdb running MiXCR on the 5' RACE reads. Here the sample spans over 250,000 distinct CDR3 sequences, less than 20% being singletons. The sample was PBMCs or a T cell subset sorted from them (not recorded which). The receptors were gathered from a man aged 18 to 29 who had mild COVID-19 (a few samples of this study predate the infection). Cell type and time point are not known. Both conserved end residues are part of each CDR3. A D gene is named only where the DNA matches it firmly. Expanded clones get a size class; other rows say once, few or many, or leave the size out.

d_call | j_call | clone_size | v_call | cdr3_nt | cdr3_aa
TRBD2 | TRBJ2-3 | NA | TRBV11-2 | TGTGCCAGCAGCTCCGGACTAGCAACCACAGATACGCAGTATTTT | CASSSGLATTDTQYF
NA | TRBJ1-6 | NA | TRBV7-3 | TGTGCCAGCAGGGTGGGGGTAGGTTCACCCCTCCACTTT | CASRVGVGSPLHF
NA | TRBJ2-1 | many | TRBV12-3/TRBV12-4 | TGTGCCAGCAGTTTATTGAGCCCTCCCCCCCCTGAGCAGTTCTTC | CASSLLSPPPPEQFF
TRBD1 | TRBJ2-3 | NA | TRBV11-1 | TGTGCCAGCAGCCGGACAGGAGATACGCAGTATTTT | CASSRTGDTQYF
NA | TRBJ1-6 | few | TRBV4-2 | TGTGCCAGCAGCCAAGCCACCTTAAGCTCCTATAATTCACCCCTCCACTTT | CASSQATLSSYNSPLHF
TRBD1 | TRBJ2-2 | few | TRBV20-1 | TGCAGTGCCGGACAGGGGGTAAACGGGGAGCTGTTTTTT | CSAGQGVNGELFF
TRBD2 | TRBJ2-3 | many | TRBV25-1 | TGTGCCAGCAGTGAATCACGGCGGGGGGTAACAGATACGCAGTATTTT | CASSESRRGVTDTQYF
TRBD1 | TRBJ2-1 | NA | TRBV27 | TGTGCCAGTTGGGACAGGGTGGACTACGGGCAGTTCTTC | CASWDRVDYGQFF
TRBD1 | TRBJ2-7 | NA | TRBV27 | TGTGCCAGCAGGCGTCAGGAGGACAGGGGAGGCGAGCAGTACTTC | CASRRQEDRGGEQYF
TRBD2 | TRBJ2-7 | NA | TRBV25-1 | TGTGCCAGCAGTGCGGGGGGGTTCTACGAGCAGTACTTC | CASSAGGFYEQYF
NA | TRBJ1-2 | NA | TRBV6-2/TRBV6-3 | TGTGCCAGCAGTTACTCGATGGGGGCCCATGGCTACACCTTC | CASSYSMGAHGYTF
NA | TRBJ1-2 | NA | TRBV5-1 | TGCGCCAGCAGCCCCGTGGCACCTCCTAACTATGGCTACACCTTC | CASSPVAPPNYGYTF
NA | TRBJ1-4 | once | TRBV5-5 | TGTGCCAGCAGCTTGCTCCTTTTAATCTCCGACGCAACTAATGAAAAACTGTTTTTT | CASSLLLLISDATNEKLFF
NA | TRBJ1-4 | few | TRBV28 | TGTGCCAGCAGTTTAACCAGGGCGCTTAATGAAAAACTGTTTTTT | CASSLTRALNEKLFF
NA | TRBJ1-1 | NA | TRBV7-2 | TGTGCCAGCAGCCCGGGGCGCCGGGCTGAAGCTTTCTTT | CASSPGRRAEAFF
NA | TRBJ2-5 | NA | TRBV20-1 | TGCAGTGCGTCGGCAGGACACCAAGAGACCCAGTACTTC | CSASAGHQETQYF
TRBD1 | TRBJ1-1 | NA | TRBV12-3/TRBV12-4 | TGTGCCAGCAGTACGACAGGGAGTGAAGCTTTCTTT | CASSTTGSEAFF
TRBD1 | TRBJ1-5 | NA | TRBV6-1 | TGTGCCAGTCGGACAGGACGGGAGCCCCAGCATTTT | CASRTGREPQHF
NA | TRBJ1-3 | few | TRBV28 | TGTGCCAGCACAACTCTAGGGGAGCCTGGAAACACCATATATTTT | CASTTLGEPGNTIYF
TRBD1 | TRBJ1-3 | NA | TRBV27 | TGTGCCAGCGGGACAGGGGGCGGAGGCACCATATATTTT | CASGTGGGGTIYF
NA | TRBJ2-1 | few | TRBV11-2 | TGTGCCAGCAGCTTAGGGGCAGAAAAGTACAATGAGCAGTTCTTC | CASSLGAEKYNEQFF
NA | TRBJ1-5 | NA | TRBV4-3 | TGCGCCAGCAGCCAAGATACGGGGCGTAGCAATCAGCCCCAGCATTTT | CASSQDTGRSNQPQHF
NA | TRBJ1-1 | NA | TRBV10-3 | TGTGCCATCAGTGGGGGAGGCGGGAGGACCGAAGCTTTCTTT | CAISGGGGRTEAFF
TRBD1 | TRBJ1-4 | few | TRBV10-3 | TGTGCCATCAGTGTGACAGGGATGGGCGAAAAACTGTTTTTT | CAISVTGMGEKLFF
NA | TRBJ2-7 | NA | TRBV11-2 | TGTGCCAGCACCCCCCTGGGAAACGAGCAGTACTTC | CASTPLGNEQYF
TRBD2 | TRBJ2-1 | few | TRBV28 | TGTGCCAGTACCGGGACTAGGAGTGCCCTATACAATGAGCAGTTCTTC | CASTGTRSALYNEQFF
NA | TRBJ1-1 | few | TRBV7-9 | TGTGCCAGCAGCCACGGACGGGCGAACACTGAAGCTTTCTTT | CASSHGRANTEAFF
NA | TRBJ2-3 | NA | TRBV20-1 | TGCAGTGCTAGGGAGGTTAGCGGCCGCACAGATACGCAGTATTTT | CSAREVSGRTDTQYF
NA | TRBJ1-1 | NA | TRBV7-6 | TGTGCCAGCAGCCGAGGTAGGCAGAACACTGAAGCTTTCTTT | CASSRGRQNTEAFF
NA | TRBJ2-3 | many | TRBV12-3/TRBV12-4 | TGTGCCAGCAGTTTGGGACACAGCACAGATACGCAGTATTTT | CASSLGHSTDTQYF
NA | TRBJ2-1 | few | TRBV4-3 | TGCGCCAGCAGCCAAGAGGGGGGTAGATCGAATGAGCAGTTCTTC | CASSQEGGRSNEQFF
TRBD1 | TRBJ2-2 | few | TRBV5-6 | TGTGCCAGCAGCTGGGTTGACAGGGGAGACACCGGGGAGCTGTTTTTT | CASSWVDRGDTGELFF
NA | TRBJ1-5 | NA | TRBV12-3/TRBV12-4 | TGTGCCAGCAGCGGGGAACACCTACCCGATCAGCCCCAGCATTTT | CASSGEHLPDQPQHF
NA | TRBJ1-2 | NA | TRBV27 | TGTGCCAGCAGTCCTTCCCCCGGTAGGGGATGGTATGGCTACACCTTC | CASSPSPGRGWYGYTF
TRBD1 | TRBJ2-1 | few | TRBV7-2 | TGTGCCAGCAGCCGGGACAGGGGCCACAATGAGCAGTTCTTC | CASSRDRGHNEQFF
NA | TRBJ2-3 | NA | TRBV11-2 | TGTGCCAGCAGCTTTTCGATAGGGGGGGAGGCAGATACGCAGTATTTT | CASSFSIGGEADTQYF
NA | TRBJ2-3 | NA | TRBV25-1 | TGTGCCAGCATGCGCCTGTCCACAGATACGCAGTATTTT | CASMRLSTDTQYF
NA | TRBJ2-2 | few | TRBV5-1 | TGCGCCAGCAGCTTCCCACGCACGGCGAACACCGGGGAGCTGTTTTTT | CASSFPRTANTGELFF
NA | TRBJ2-3 | NA | TRBV12-3/TRBV12-4 | TGTGCCAGCACCCACGACTACACAGATACGCAGTATTTT | CASTHDYTDTQYF
NA | TRBJ2-1 | few | TRBV27 | TGTGCCAGCAGTTTAGAAGGGCCGGGTGATGAGCAGTTCTTC | CASSLEGPGDEQFF
NA | TRBJ2-5 | NA | TRBV7-3 | TGTGCCAGCAGCTTAAACCCGGGGGAGACCCAGTACTTC | CASSLNPGETQYF
NA | TRBJ2-5 | many | TRBV12-3/TRBV12-4 | TGTGCCAGCAGAACCACCGGGACCCTAGTGACCCAGTACTTC | CASRTTGTLVTQYF
TRBD2 | TRBJ2-3 | NA | TRBV7-8 | TGTGCCAGCAGTCCAATGCTAGCGGGGAGCACAGATACGCAGTATTTT | CASSPMLAGSTDTQYF
NA | TRBJ1-1 | once | TRBV7-2 | TGTGCCAGCAGCTTATTGGGGGGCGCAGGGGACACTGAAGCTTTCTTT | CASSLLGGAGDTEAFF
NA | TRBJ1-4 | few | TRBV3-1 | TGTGCCAGCAGCCAAGCGCGTGTAACTAATGAAAAACTGTTTTTT | CASSQARVTNEKLFF
NA | TRBJ2-2 | NA | TRBV20-1 | TGCAGTGCTATTCCCGGAGGTGCATCAGGGGAGCTGTTTTTT | CSAIPGGASGELFF
NA | TRBJ2-5 | NA | TRBV7-2 | TGTGCCAGCAGCCCGACAGGGAGGGAGACCCAGTACTTC | CASSPTGRETQYF
NA | TRBJ1-5 | NA | TRBV7-8 | TGTGCCAGCAGTCGGGGTTGGGGCTCTCAGCCCCAGCATTTT | CASSRGWGSQPQHF
TRBD1 | TRBJ2-7 | many | TRBV6-5 | TGTGCCAGCAGTTACGGGGGGACAGGGTCCTACGAGCAGTACTTC | CASSYGGTGSYEQYF
TRBD2 | TRBJ2-2 | NA | TRBV7-3 | TGTGCCAGCAGCCCACTAGCGGGGTATCCGAACACCGGGGAGCTGTTTTTT | CASSPLAGYPNTGELFF
NA | TRBJ1-5 | NA | TRBV11-2 | TGTGCCAGCAGCTTAGCTATGGACAACCGAAATCAGCCCCAGCATTTT | CASSLAMDNRNQPQHF
NA | TRBJ1-1 | NA | TRBV7-2 | TGTGCCAGCAGCTTAGCGGCAGGGCTATCCACTGAAGCTTTCTTT | CASSLAAGLSTEAFF
TRBD2 | TRBJ2-1 | few | TRBV7-2 | TGTGCCAGCAGCGAACGGACTAGCGGAAATGAGCAGTTCTTC | CASSERTSGNEQFF